This entry concerns a single T cell receptor beta chain. The antigen remains unidentified. The sample belongs to a study of CD8 T cells in ankylosing spondylitis. Germline lookup yields CDR1 SGHVS and CDR2 FNYEAQ. The CDR3 extends over 14 amino acids. Between the trimmed V and J ends, which lost 1 base and 1 base, there was a span of 4 bases. Quantitative molecular-barcoded 5'-RACE generated the TCR beta libraries. TCRdb re-analysed the 5' RACE reads in MiXCR, keeping a single row per CDR3 protein. The sample holds about 330,000 distinct CDR3 sequences; around 7.6% are singletons and the top ten take about 14%. Study-wide points: Past studies reported some motif variants in reactive arthritis synovial fluid and blood. Significant enrichment of disease-linked clones was reportedly seen in matched ankylosing spondylitis synovial fluid. One TCR beta motif, made up of 7 or 8 highly homologous variants, appeared characteristic of ankylosing spondylitis blood.

The sample consisted of blood, either unsorted or a sorted T cell fraction (not recorded which). The TCR comes from a male donor with ankylosing spondylitis. The V call is TRBV7-6, the J call TRBJ2-2; D is ambiguous. Here the CDR3 DNA reads TGTGCCAGCAGCTTAGATGAGAACACCGGGGAGCTGTTTTTT. Its protein is CASSLDENTGELFF.